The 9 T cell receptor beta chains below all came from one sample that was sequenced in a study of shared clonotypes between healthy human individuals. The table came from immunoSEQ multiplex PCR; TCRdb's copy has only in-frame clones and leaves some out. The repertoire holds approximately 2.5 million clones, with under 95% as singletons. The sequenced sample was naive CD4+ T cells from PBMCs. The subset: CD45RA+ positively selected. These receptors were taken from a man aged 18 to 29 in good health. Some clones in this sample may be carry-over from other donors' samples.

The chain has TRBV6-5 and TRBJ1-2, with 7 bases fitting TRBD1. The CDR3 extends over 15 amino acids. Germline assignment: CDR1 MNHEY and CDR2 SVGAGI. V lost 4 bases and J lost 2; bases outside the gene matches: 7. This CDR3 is CASSSRGQKNYGYTF. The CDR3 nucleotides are TGTGCCAGCAGTTCGCGGGGACAGAAAAACTATGGCTACACCTTC.

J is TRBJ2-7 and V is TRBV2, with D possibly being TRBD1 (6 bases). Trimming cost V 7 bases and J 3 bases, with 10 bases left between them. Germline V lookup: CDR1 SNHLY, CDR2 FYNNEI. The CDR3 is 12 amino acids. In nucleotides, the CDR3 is TGTGCCAGCATGAGGGGGAGCTACGAGCAGTACTTC. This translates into CASMRGSYEQYF.

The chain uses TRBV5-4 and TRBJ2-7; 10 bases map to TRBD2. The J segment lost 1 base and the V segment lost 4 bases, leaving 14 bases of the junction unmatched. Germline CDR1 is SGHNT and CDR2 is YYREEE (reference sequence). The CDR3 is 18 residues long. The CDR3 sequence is CASSPRGSSGSSSYEQYF. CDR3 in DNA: TGTGCCAGCAGCCCGCGGGGGTCTAGCGGGAGTTCATCCTACGAGCAGTACTTC.

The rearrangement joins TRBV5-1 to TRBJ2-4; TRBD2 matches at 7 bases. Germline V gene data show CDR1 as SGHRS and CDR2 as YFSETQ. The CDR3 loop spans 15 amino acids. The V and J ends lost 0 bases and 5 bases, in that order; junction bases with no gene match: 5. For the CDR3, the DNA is TGCGCCAGCAGCTTGGGAGACAGCGGGGAAAACATTCAGTACTTC. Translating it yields CASSLGDSGENIQYF.

The CDR3 protein is CASSGDRGSAEAFF. Here the CDR3 DNA reads TGTGCCAGCAGTGGTGACAGGGGGAGCGCTGAAGCTTTCTTT. The V call is TRBV28, the J call TRBJ1-1, with 9 bases that match TRBD1. The J segment lost 6 bases and the V segment lost 5 bases, leaving 7 bases of the junction unmatched. CDR3 length: 14 residues. Germline V lookup: CDR1 MDHEN, CDR2 SYDVKM.

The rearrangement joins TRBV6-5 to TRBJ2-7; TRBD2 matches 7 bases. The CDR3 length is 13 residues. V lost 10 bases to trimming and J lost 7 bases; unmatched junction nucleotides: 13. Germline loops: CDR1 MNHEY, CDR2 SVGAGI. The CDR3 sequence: CATTGTTRGEQYF. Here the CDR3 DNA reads TGTGCCACCACCGGGACTACCCGAGGGGAGCAGTACTTC.

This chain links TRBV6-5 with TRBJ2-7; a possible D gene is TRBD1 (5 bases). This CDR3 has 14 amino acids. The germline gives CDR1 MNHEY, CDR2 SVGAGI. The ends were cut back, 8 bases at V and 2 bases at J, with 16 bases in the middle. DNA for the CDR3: TGTGCCAGCGGAAACACCCTGGGGCCCTACGAGCAGTACTTC. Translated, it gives CASGNTLGPYEQYF.

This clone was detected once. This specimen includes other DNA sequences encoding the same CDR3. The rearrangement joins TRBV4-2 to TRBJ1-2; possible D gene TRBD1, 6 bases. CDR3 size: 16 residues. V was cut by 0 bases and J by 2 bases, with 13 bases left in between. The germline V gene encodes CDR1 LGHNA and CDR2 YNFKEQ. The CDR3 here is CASSQELGGANYGYTF. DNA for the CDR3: TGTGCCAGCAGCCAAGAGTTAGGGGGAGCGAACTATGGCTACACCTTC.

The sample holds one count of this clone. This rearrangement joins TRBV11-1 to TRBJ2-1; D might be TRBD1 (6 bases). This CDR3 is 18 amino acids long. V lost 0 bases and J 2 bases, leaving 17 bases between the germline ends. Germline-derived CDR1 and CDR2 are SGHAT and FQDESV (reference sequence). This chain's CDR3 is CASSLASTSGDTYNEQFF. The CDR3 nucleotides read TGTGCCAGCAGCTTAGCGTCCACTTCAGGGGACACCTACAATGAGCAGTTCTTC. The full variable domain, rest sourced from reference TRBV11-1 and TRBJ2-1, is EAEVAQSPRYKITEKSQAVAFWCDPISGHATLYWYRQILGQGPELLVQFQDESVVDDSQLPKDRFSAERLKGVDSTLKIQPAELGDSAMYLCASSLASTSGDTYNEQFFGPGTRLTVL.